The 21 T cell receptor beta chains presented below share a single source sample, sequenced in a study of control samples from healthy donors and cancer patients (dated by TCRdb to 2020 to 2021). Library creation used the immunoSEQ multiplex PCR assay. TCRdb limited this immuneACCESS table to in-frame rearrangements with V and J called. A share of clones is missing; checked studies link under half to unresolved V genes, and the rest is unexplained. This sample has about 82,000 clones in its table, and about 89% of those were observed once. Of the sample, around 18% is held by the ten largest clones. The material sequenced was blood. These receptors all stem from a man aged 50 to 59 in good health.

The V and J genes are TRBV4-3 and TRBJ2-3, with 7 bases fitting TRBD2. The CDR3 is 15 residues long. In germline, CDR1 is LGHNA, CDR2 YSLEER. The V and J ends lost 3 bases and 2 bases, in that order; junction bases with no gene match: 5. Here the CDR3 DNA reads TGCGCCAGCAGCCATCGGGGAGGGACCACAGATACGCAGTATTTT. Amino acid sequence: CASSHRGGTTDTQYF.

The V gene is TRBV10-3, the J gene TRBJ2-1; weak D call: TRBD2 (6 bases). Trimming removed 11 bases from V and 4 bases from J, with 15 bases in between. The CDR3 has 13 residues. Germline CDR1 ENHRY, CDR2 SYGVKD. The CDR3 DNA sequence: TGTGCCGTCTCGGAGGGAAGTTACAATGAGCAGTTCTTC. It is translated as CAVSEGSYNEQFF.

This CDR3 reads CASSRQRGQNTEAFF. In nucleotides, the CDR3 is TGTGCCAGCAGTCGTCAAAGGGGGCAGAACACTGAAGCTTTCTTT. The chain combines TRBV25-1 with TRBJ1-1, with 7 bases matching TRBD1. The junction had 7 bases not matched to a gene; V was cut back by 5 bases and J by 1 base. The CDR3 has 15 residues. Germline V lookup: CDR1 MGHDK, CDR2 SYGVNS. Looking up the rest from reference TRBV25-1 and TRBJ1-1 gives the full variable domain: EADIYQTPRYLVIGTGKKITLECSQTMGHDKMYWYQQDPGMELHLIHYSYGVNSTEKGDLSSESTVSRIRTEHFPLTLESARPSHTSQYLCASSRQRGQNTEAFFGQGTRLTVV.

This rearrangement joins TRBV27 to TRBJ1-3, with D unclear. This CDR3 is 12 amino acids long. Germline values: CDR1 MNHEY, CDR2 SMNVEV (reference sequence). V was cut by 8 bases and J by 5 bases, with 10 bases left in between. CDR3 in DNA: TGTGCCAGCGGCTACGAACGAAACACCATATATTTT. It specifies CASGYERNTIYF.

V usage is TRBV12-3 or TRBV12-4 and J usage is TRBJ1-6, with D uncertain. V was trimmed by 0 bases and J by 8 bases, leaving 5 bases between them. The CDR3 spans 13 residues. This CDR3 reads CASSLAGDSPLHF. CDR3 in DNA: TGTGCCAGCAGTTTAGCGGGTGATTCACCCCTCCACTTT.

This rearrangement joins TRBV10-2 to TRBJ2-1, with D tentatively TRBD1 (5 bases). This CDR3 comprises 15 residues. CDR1 and CDR2 (germline): WSHSY, SAAADI. The V end was cut by 4 bases, the J end by 1 base, with 11 bases between. The DNA for the CDR3 is TGCGCCAGCAGTGTAGGGGTCCCGTCCTACAATGAGCAGTTCTTC. This translates into CASSVGVPSYNEQFF.

This clone was counted a single time. The V and J genes are TRBV6-6 and TRBJ1-2, with 8 bases that match TRBD1. The CDR3 sequence is 15 residues long. Germline lookup yields CDR1 MNHNY and CDR2 SVGAGI (reference sequence). Germline trimming cut 0 bases from V and 4 bases from J; bases unmatched to any gene: 4. CDR3 sequence (DNA): TGTGCCAGCAGTTACTCTTCAGGGGGCGGCTATGGCTACACCTTC. Its translation: CASSYSSGGGYGYTF.

The chain carries TRBV4-1 and TRBJ1-1, with D possibly TRBD1 on 5 matching bases. Germline V gene lookup returns CDR1 MGHRA and CDR2 YSYEKL. This CDR3 spans 16 amino acids. V was cut by 0 bases and J by 3 bases, with 14 bases left in between. The chain's CDR3 is CASSQDRGVSDTEAFF. The DNA of the CDR3 is TGCGCCAGCAGCCAAGATAGGGGAGTAAGCGACACTGAAGCTTTCTTT.

This chain uses TRBV12-3 or TRBV12-4 with TRBJ2-2; tentatively, D is TRBD1 (5 bases). Trimming stripped 6 bases from V and 9 bases from J, with 14 bases between. CDR3 length equals 13 residues. CDR3 sequence (DNA): TGTGCCAGCAGACCTGGACAAGGCCGGGAGCTGTTTTTT. This sequence encodes CASRPGQGRELFF.

The V gene is TRBV4-3, the J gene TRBJ1-2, with 8 nucleotides matching TRBD1. CDR1 is LGHNA and CDR2 is YSLEER in the germline V gene. CDR3 length: 16 residues. Losses at the gene ends were 0 bases for V and 3 bases for J; bases not matched to a gene: 6. The chain's CDR3 is CASSQDGGRGHYGYTF. CDR3 DNA sequence: TGCGCCAGCAGCCAAGATGGGGGCAGGGGGCACTATGGCTACACCTTC.

This CDR3 reads CASSYSMPSGYNEQFF. DNA for the CDR3: TGTGCCAGCAGTTACTCGATGCCTAGCGGATACAATGAGCAGTTCTTC. The rearrangement joins TRBV6-5 to TRBJ2-1, with 7 bases matching TRBD2. The CDR3 runs 16 residues. Per the germline V gene, CDR1 is MNHEY and CDR2 is SVGAGI. With V trimmed by 0 bases and J by 4 bases, 6 bases remained unmatched.

V is TRBV29-1 and J is TRBJ2-2, with D perhaps matching TRBD1 (6 bases). The CDR3 consists of 15 residues. Germline assignment: CDR1 SQVTM and CDR2 ANQGSEA. V lost 6 bases, J lost 6 bases, and 20 bases lay in between. The chain's CDR3 is CSVAPRADSAGELFF. The CDR3 nucleotides are TGCAGCGTGGCTCCTCGGGCGGACAGCGCCGGGGAGCTGTTTTTT.

This clone came up once. The CDR3 coding sequence is TGCGCCAGCAGCCGGGAGGGGGTCAGGGACACTGAAGCTTTCTTT. This gives the protein CASSREGVRDTEAFF. The V call is TRBV4-3, the J call TRBJ1-1; D may be TRBD1 (6 bases). Germline assignment: CDR1 LGHNA and CDR2 YSLEER. This CDR3 spans 15 amino acids. Trimming left V 4 bases short and J 3 bases short, with 15 bases between.

This clone was seen only once. V usage is TRBV2 and J usage is TRBJ1-1; tentative D call: TRBD1 (6 bases). Deletions cut 8 bases from V and 0 bases from J, with 16 bases between. Germline V gene sequence: CDR1 SNHLY, CDR2 FYNNEI. This CDR3 spans 15 amino acids. CDR3 loop: CASGLGQLMNTEAFF. The DNA of the CDR3 is TGTGCCAGCGGACTTGGACAGCTAATGAACACTGAAGCTTTCTTT.

This chain uses TRBV19 with TRBJ1-3; D gene uncertain. The CDR3 covers 15 residues. Germline CDR1 is LNHDA and CDR2 is SQIVND (reference sequence). The V gene lost 5 bases and the J gene lost 0 bases, with 11 bases spanning the gap. The CDR3 DNA reads as TGTGCCAGTAGTCAGGACCGCAGCTCTGGAAACACCATATATTTT. Translated, it gives CASSQDRSSGNTIYF. The whole variable domain, filled in from reference TRBV19 and TRBJ1-3, reads DGGITQSPKYLFRKEGQNVTLSCEQNLNHDAMYWYRQDPGQGLRLIYYSQIVNDFQKGDIAEGYSVSREKKESFPLTVTSAQKNPTAFYLCASSQDRSSGNTIYFGEGSWLTVV.

The CDR3: CASSVGVATNEKLFF. In nucleotides, the CDR3 is TGTGCCAGCAGCGTAGGGGTCGCAACTAATGAAAAACTGTTTTTT. The chain carries TRBV9 and TRBJ1-4, with no clear D. The germline gives CDR1 SGDLS, CDR2 YYNGEE. The CDR3 length is 15 residues. Trimming removed 0 bases from V and 0 bases from J, with 6 bases in between. Full variable domain (remainder filled in from reference TRBV9 and TRBJ1-4): DSGVTQTPKHLITATGQRVTLRCSPRSGDLSVYWYQQSLDQGLQFLIQYYNGEERAKGNILERFSAQQFPDLHSELNLSSLELGDSALYFCASSVGVATNEKLFFGSGTQLSVL.

The J gene is TRBJ2-5, the V gene TRBV28; TRBD2 is a possible D gene (6 bases). Germline values: CDR1 MDHEN, CDR2 SYDVKM. The CDR3 totals 14 residues. The ends were cut back, 7 bases at V and 1 base at J, with 13 bases in the middle. CDR3 bases: TGTGCCAGCAACTCGGTGGGGGGCCAAGAGACCCAGTACTTC. It encodes CASNSVGGQETQYF.

The rearrangement uses TRBV5-6 and TRBJ1-2; the D is unclear. V was trimmed by 4 bases and J by 1 base, leaving 8 bases between them. CDR3 size: 13 residues. CDR1 and CDR2 from the germline V gene are SGHDT and YYEEEE. CDR3 in amino acids: CASSPKFNYGYTF. The CDR3 DNA reads as TGTGCCAGCAGCCCGAAATTTAACTATGGCTACACCTTC.

The CDR3 loop reads CASTRTGYSNQPQHF. CDR3 DNA: TGTGCCAGTACTCGGACAGGTTATAGCAATCAGCCCCAGCATTTT. The chain links TRBV19 to TRBJ1-5; 7 positions agree with TRBD1. Trimming removed 7 bases from V and 0 bases from J; junction bases left unmatched: 6. CDR1 is LNHDA and CDR2 is SQIVND in the germline V gene (reference sequence). The CDR3 has 15 residues.

This rearrangement joins TRBV5-6 to TRBJ2-1; the match to TRBD2 covers 8 bases. The trim removed 3 bases at V and 3 bases at J, leaving 8 bases unmatched. CDR3 length: 16 amino acids. The germline gives CDR1 SGHDT, CDR2 YYEEEE. CDR3 loop: CASSYLLAENYNEQFF. The DNA for the CDR3 is TGTGCCAGCAGCTATTTACTAGCGGAGAACTACAATGAGCAGTTCTTC.

CDR3 bases: TGCGCCAGCAGCCAAGTGGTTGGGATAAACACTGAAGCTTTCTTT. It translates to CASSQVVGINTEAFF. The chain joins TRBV4-3 to TRBJ1-1; D call uncertain. This CDR3 comprises 15 residues. CDR1 and CDR2 from the germline V gene are LGHNA and YSLEER. Trimming cost V 1 base and J 2 bases, with 11 bases left between them.